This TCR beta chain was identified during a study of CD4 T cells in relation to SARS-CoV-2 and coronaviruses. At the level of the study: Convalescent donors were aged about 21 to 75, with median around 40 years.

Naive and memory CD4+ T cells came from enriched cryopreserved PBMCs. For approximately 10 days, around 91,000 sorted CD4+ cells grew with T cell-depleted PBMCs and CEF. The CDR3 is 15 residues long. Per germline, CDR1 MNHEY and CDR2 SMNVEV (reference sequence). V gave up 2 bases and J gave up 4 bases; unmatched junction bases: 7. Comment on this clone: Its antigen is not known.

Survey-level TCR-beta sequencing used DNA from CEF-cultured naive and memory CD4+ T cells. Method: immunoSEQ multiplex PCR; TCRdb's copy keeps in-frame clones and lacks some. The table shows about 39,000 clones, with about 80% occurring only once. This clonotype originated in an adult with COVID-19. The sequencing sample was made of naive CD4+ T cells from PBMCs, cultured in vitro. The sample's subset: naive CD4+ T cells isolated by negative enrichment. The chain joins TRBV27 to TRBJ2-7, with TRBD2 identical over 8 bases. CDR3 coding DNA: TGTGCCAGCAGTTTAATAGCGGGATCGGGGTACGAGCAGTACTTC. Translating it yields CASSLIAGSGYEQYF.